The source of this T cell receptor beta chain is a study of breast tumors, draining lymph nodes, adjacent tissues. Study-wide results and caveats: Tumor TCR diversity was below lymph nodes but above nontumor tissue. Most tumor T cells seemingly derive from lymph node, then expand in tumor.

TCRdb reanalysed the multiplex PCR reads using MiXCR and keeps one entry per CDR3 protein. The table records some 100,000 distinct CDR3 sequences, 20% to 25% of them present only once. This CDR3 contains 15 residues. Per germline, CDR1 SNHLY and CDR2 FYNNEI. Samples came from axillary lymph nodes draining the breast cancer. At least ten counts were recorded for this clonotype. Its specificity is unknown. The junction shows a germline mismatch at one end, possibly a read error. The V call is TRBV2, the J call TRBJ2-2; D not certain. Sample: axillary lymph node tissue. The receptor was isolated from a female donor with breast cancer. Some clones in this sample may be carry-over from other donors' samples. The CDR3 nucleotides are TGTGCCAGCAGGGAAGAGACGATCAACACCGGGGAGCTGTTTTTT. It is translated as CASREETINTGELFF.